This TCR beta chain was identified during a study of blood T cell repertoires in COVID-19. Overall study context: The origin of the acute and convalescent COVID-19 samples was the United States, Italy and Spain. Sources were T cells, B-cell-depleted T cells, or PBMCs; the material itself was cDNA or gDNA.

Per the authors' pipeline: Researchers report that nucleated cell counts were estimated from reference gene primer amplification. Sequencing was performed with immunoSEQ multiplex PCR; in TCRdb, only in-frame clones are kept and a portion is missing. V and J calls and clone size follow that table, whereas D and trimming were derived from the DNA. Of more than 85,000 clones listed, 90% were seen once; the top ten hold over 1.5%. The CDR3 is 12 amino acids. The V and J ends lost 7 bases and 4 bases respectively, with 11 bases between them. CDR1 and CDR2 from the germline V gene are MNHEY and SMNVEV (reference sequence).

Input material: peripheral blood. The origin of this receptor is a man between 60 and 75 years old with acute or convalescent COVID-19. This chain joins TRBV27 and TRBJ2-7; possibly TRBD1 for D (6 bases). The CDR3 DNA is TGTGCCAGCAAGGGACACGGATACGAGCAGTACTTC. Protein product: CASKGHGYEQYF.